The clone carrying this T cell receptor (beta chain) has at least ten counts. This sample was taken from a study of neurological immune-mediated disorders. Unsorted libraries were prepared from 2 million PBMCs that had been stored at -80 C. A 10-nucleotide random UMI tagged transcripts in template-switch 5'RACE cDNA synthesis. TCRdb independently ran MiXCR on the 5' RACE reads; one entry per CDR3 protein. Of 25,000 to 35,000 distinct CDR3 sequences listed, more than 1.3% are singletons. CDR1 DFQATT and CDR2 SNEGSKA come from the germline V gene (reference sequence). V was pared by 6 bases and J by 1 base, with 7 bases of the junction left unmatched. The CDR3 covers 15 residues.

This receptor was identified in a woman in her thirties with multiple sclerosis. The chain combines TRBV20-1 with TRBJ2-7; 12 bases fit TRBD1. Sequenced input: PBMCs. The CDR3 protein is CSATGTGGVSYEQYF. As DNA, the CDR3 is TGCAGTGCCACCGGGACAGGGGGCGTTTCCTACGAGCAGTACTTC.